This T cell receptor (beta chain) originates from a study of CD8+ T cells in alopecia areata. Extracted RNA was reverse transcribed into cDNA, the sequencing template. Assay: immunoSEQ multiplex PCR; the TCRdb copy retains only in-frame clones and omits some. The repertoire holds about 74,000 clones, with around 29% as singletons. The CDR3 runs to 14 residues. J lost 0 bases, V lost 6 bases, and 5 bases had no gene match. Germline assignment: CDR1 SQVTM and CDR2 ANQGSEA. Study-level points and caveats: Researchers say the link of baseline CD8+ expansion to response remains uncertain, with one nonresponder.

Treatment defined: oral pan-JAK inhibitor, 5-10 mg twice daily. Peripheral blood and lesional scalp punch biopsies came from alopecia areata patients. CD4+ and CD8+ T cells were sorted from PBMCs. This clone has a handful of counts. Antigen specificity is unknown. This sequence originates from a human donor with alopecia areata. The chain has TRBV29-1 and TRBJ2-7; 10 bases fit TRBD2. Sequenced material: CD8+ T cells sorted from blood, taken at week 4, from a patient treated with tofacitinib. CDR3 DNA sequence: TGCAGCGTACGAGCGGGAGGGCTCTCCTACGAGCAGTACTTC. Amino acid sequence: CSVRAGGLSYEQYF.